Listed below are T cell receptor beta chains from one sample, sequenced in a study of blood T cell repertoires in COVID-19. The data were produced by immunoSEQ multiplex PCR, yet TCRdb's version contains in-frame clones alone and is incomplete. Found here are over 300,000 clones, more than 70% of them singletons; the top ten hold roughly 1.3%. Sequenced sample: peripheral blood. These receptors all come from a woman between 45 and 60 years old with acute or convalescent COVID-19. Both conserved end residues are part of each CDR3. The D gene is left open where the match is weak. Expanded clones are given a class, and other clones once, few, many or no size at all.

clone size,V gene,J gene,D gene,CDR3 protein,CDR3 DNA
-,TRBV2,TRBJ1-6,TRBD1,CARRGQGNSPLHF,TGTGCCAGGCGGGGACAGGGAAATTCACCCCTCCACTTT
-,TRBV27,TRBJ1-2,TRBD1,CASSPQGADYGYTF,TGTGCCAGCAGTCCCCAGGGGGCGGACTATGGCTACACCTTC
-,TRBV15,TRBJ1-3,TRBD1,CATRKTGAGSGNTIYF,TGTGCCACCAGGAAAACAGGGGCTGGGTCTGGAAACACCATATATTTT
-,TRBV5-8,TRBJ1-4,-,CASSLKTGRNEKLFF,TGTGCCAGCAGCCTCAAAACAGGGAGAAATGAAAAACTGTTTTTT
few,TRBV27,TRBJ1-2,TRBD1,CASGSVDRPYGYTF,TGTGCCAGCGGCTCGGTGGACAGGCCCTATGGCTACACCTTC
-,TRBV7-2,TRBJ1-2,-,CASSLAGGALRGYTF,TGTGCCAGCAGCTTAGCCGGCGGGGCACTTCGGGGCTACACCTTC
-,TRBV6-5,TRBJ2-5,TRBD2,CASSYFAGGLETQYF,TGTGCCAGCAGTTACTTTGCGGGGGGCTTAGAGACCCAGTACTTC
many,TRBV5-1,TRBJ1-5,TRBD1,CASSLGQSSNQPQHF,TGCGCCAGCAGCCTGGGACAGAGTAGCAATCAGCCCCAGCATTTT
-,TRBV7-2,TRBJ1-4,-,CASSLLGGTNEKLFF,TGTGCCAGCAGCCTTTTGGGGGGGACTAATGAAAAACTGTTTTTT
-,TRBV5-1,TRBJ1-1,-,CASSSENGMNTEAFF,TGCGCCAGCAGCTCTGAGAACGGGATGAACACTGAAGCTTTCTTT
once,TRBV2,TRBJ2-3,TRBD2,CASRGTSGTDTQYF,TGTGCCAGCAGGGGGACTAGCGGAACAGATACGCAGTATTTT
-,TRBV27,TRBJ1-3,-,CASRSSGNTIYF,TGTGCCAGCCGTAGCTCTGGAAACACCATATATTTT
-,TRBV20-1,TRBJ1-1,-,CSARASEAFF,TGCAGTGCTAGAGCCTCTGAAGCTTTCTTT
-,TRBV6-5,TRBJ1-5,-,CASSLQVNGNQPQHF,TGTGCCAGCAGCTTACAGGTCAACGGCAATCAGCCCCAGCATTTT
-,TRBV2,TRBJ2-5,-,CASSEAGAGETQYF,TGTGCCAGCAGTGAAGCGGGGGCAGGGGAGACCCAGTACTTC
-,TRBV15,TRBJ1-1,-,CATSRAGRDTEAFF,TGTGCCACCAGCAGAGCAGGGCGCGACACTGAAGCTTTCTTT
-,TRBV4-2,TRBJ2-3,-,CASSRVTGTDTQYF,TGTGCCAGCAGCCGAGTCACGGGCACAGATACGCAGTATTTT
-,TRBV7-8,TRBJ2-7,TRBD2,CASSDPGLAGSSYEQYF,TGTGCCAGCAGCGACCCGGGACTAGCGGGAAGCTCCTACGAGCAGTACTTC
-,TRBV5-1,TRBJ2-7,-,CASSFSSGAYEQYF,TGCGCCAGCAGCTTTTCTTCGGGAGCCTACGAGCAGTACTTC
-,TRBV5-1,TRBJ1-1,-,CASSLRDSTLNTEAFF,TGCGCCAGCAGCTTGCGGGACTCAACCCTGAACACTGAAGCTTTCTTT
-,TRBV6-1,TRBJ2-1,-,CASSEKLVYNEQFF,TGTGCCAGCAGTGAAAAACTAGTCTACAATGAGCAGTTCTTC
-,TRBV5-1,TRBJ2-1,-,CASSLRGGNEQFF,TGCGCCAGCAGCTTGAGGGGGGGAAATGAGCAGTTCTTC
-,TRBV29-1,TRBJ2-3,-,CSVDRSTDTQYF,TGCAGCGTTGACAGGAGCACAGATACGCAGTATTTT
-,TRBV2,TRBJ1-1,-,CASSALLGREWNTEAFF,TGTGCCAGCAGTGCTCTCCTCGGGAGAGAATGGAACACTGAAGCTTTCTTT
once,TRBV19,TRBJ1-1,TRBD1,CASSINRGNTEAFF,TGTGCCAGTAGTATTAACAGGGGTAACACTGAAGCTTTCTTT